This T cell receptor (beta chain) was found in a study of beta chain features in type 1 diabetes. This clone was observed a handful of times. What it binds is unknown. One heparinised draw, averaging approximately 120 mL, was taken per donor. CD45RO/CCR7/CD25/CD127/CD95/CD27 separated CD4+ naive, central memory, regulatory and stem cell-like memory cells by sorting. What was sequenced were expressed TCRB transcripts, since all of the isolated RNA had been reverse transcribed. TCRdb's copy holds only in-frame clones and misses some; the assay was immunoSEQ multiplex PCR. Among about 650,000 clones listed, roughly an eighth were seen once. Notes on the study in general: PCR might preferentially amplify shorter templates, equally in patients and controls. TCRB CDR3s from Type 1 diabetes patients were moderately but significantly shorter in all four CD4+ subsets.

Unmatched junction bases numbered 4, after V lost 7 bases and J lost 2 bases. This CDR3 is built from 13 residues. CDR1 and CDR2 (germline): SEHNR, FQNEAQ (reference sequence). The sequencing input was naive CD4+ T cells from blood. V is TRBV7-9 and J is TRBJ1-2, with 7 bases fitting TRBD1. The source is a man under 40 with type 1 diabetes. The DNA of the CDR3 is TGTGCCAGCAACCAGGGACAGAACTATGGCTACACCTTC. It codes for CASNQGQNYGYTF.